The T cell receptor (beta chain) under discussion was sequenced for a study of OX40 agonist ivuxolimab in advanced cancers. Across the whole study: The group had a mean age of approximately 60 years, ranged from about 20 to 85, and was 80% to 90% male. General study findings and limits: More expanded clones were seen, on average, in CD8+ T cells than in CD4+.

In germline, CDR1 is SQVTM, CDR2 ANQGSEA. This CDR3 contains 17 residues. J lost 7 bases, V lost 6 bases, and 16 bases had no gene match. TCRdb keeps only in-frame clones here, not all; method: immunoSEQ multiplex PCR. The sample lists about 59,000 clones; 75% to 90% were seen once. As for this clone: The antigen is not known.

The sequence was collected from an adult with an advanced solid tumor such as melanoma, head and neck, liver or kidney cancer. The chain combines TRBV29-1 with TRBJ2-1; 12 nucleotides agree with TRBD2. The sequencing here drew on CD4+ or CD8+ T cells sorted from blood, taken in a trial of the OX40 agonist ivuxolimab. This CDR3 is CSVKSLVTSGRRNEQFF. The DNA of the CDR3 is TGCAGCGTAAAGAGTTTGGTGACTAGCGGGAGAAGGAATGAGCAGTTCTTC.